Listed below are T cell receptor beta chains from one sample, sequenced in a study of cytomegalovirus exposure and HLA in healthy donors. Assay used: immunoSEQ multiplex PCR; TCRdb lists only in-frame clones, some missing. This sample's table reports around 100,000 clones. Sequencing was carried out using PBMCs. These receptor sequences come from a middle-aged man in good health and CMV-seropositive. Both conserved end residues are part of each CDR3. The order of the fields is D gene, V gene, J gene, CDR3 protein, CDR3 DNA. D genes are given only for firm matches.

TRBD1	TRBV2	TRBJ2-1	CASSEPERDRQFF	TGTGCCAGCAGTGAACCGGAAAGGGACAGACAGTTCTTC
NA	TRBV5-1	TRBJ1-1	CASSLARDFTEAFF	TGCGCCAGCAGCTTGGCGCGCGACTTCACTGAAGCTTTCTTT
TRBD1	TRBV7-9	TRBJ2-2	CASSLQGAGELFF	TGTGCCAGCAGCCTACAGGGGGCCGGGGAGCTGTTTTTT
TRBD1	TRBV9	TRBJ1-2	CASSVAPRDRGSYYGYTF	TGTGCCAGCAGCGTAGCCCCAAGGGACAGGGGATCGTACTATGGCTACACCTTC
NA	TRBV28	TRBJ1-4	CASSLGTGGVHEKLFF	TGTGCCAGCAGTTTAGGGACGGGGGGAGTACATGAAAAACTGTTTTTT
NA	TRBV2	TRBJ2-7	CASRRSGYEQYF	TGTGCCAGCAGGCGTTCGGGCTACGAGCAGTACTTC
NA	TRBV5-4	TRBJ2-7	CASSLGGSQGRSKEQYF	TGTGCCAGCAGCTTGGGGGGCAGCCAGGGGAGATCAAAAGAGCAGTACTTC
TRBD2	TRBV7-2	TRBJ2-7	CASSWGGMGYEQYF	TGTGCCAGCAGCTGGGGGGGAATGGGCTACGAGCAGTACTTC
TRBD1	TRBV2	TRBJ2-7	CASSGTGLGEQYF	TGTGCCAGCAGTGGGACAGGATTGGGCGAGCAGTACTTC
NA	TRBV29-1	TRBJ2-7	CSVFSGSSYEQYF	TGCAGCGTTTTCAGTGGGAGCTCCTACGAGCAGTACTTC
TRBD1	TRBV29-1	TRBJ1-2	CSVEGRDRIYGYTF	TGCAGCGTTGAAGGCCGGGACAGGATCTATGGCTACACCTTC
NA	TRBV7-9	TRBJ2-5	CASSLVLAEQYF	TGTGCCAGCAGCTTAGTTTTGGCGGAGCAGTACTTC
NA	TRBV5-4	TRBJ1-5	CASSLAPGGNQPQHF	TGTGCCAGCAGCTTGGCTCCCGGGGGGAATCAGCCCCAGCATTTT
NA	TRBV15	TRBJ1-5	CATSRDMQPQHF	TGTGCCACCAGCAGAGATATGCAGCCCCAGCATTTT
TRBD2	TRBV30	TRBJ2-3	CAWSEGLAEYTDTQYF	TGTGCCTGGAGTGAAGGGCTAGCGGAATACACAGATACGCAGTATTTT
NA	TRBV27	TRBJ2-1	CASSPAGAVRVLFF	TGTGCCAGCAGTCCGGCGGGGGCGGTTCGGGTATTGTTCTTC
NA	TRBV7-8	TRBJ2-1	CASSHGLAPKSSYNEQFF	TGTGCCAGCAGCCACGGTCTAGCGCCCAAGAGCTCCTACAATGAGCAGTTCTTC
NA	TRBV15	TRBJ2-6	CATATSGANVLTF	TGTGCCACCGCTACTTCTGGGGCCAACGTCCTGACTTTC
TRBD1	TRBV27	TRBJ2-7	CASKGTGEGGEQYF	TGTGCCAGCAAAGGGACAGGAGAGGGCGGCGAGCAGTACTTC
NA	TRBV5-6	TRBJ2-7	CASSLGMVRSCYEQYF	TGTGCCAGCAGCTTGGGCATGGTGCGTTCTTGTTACGAGCAGTACTTC
NA	TRBV28	TRBJ1-2	CASSLGGNYGYTF	TGTGCCAGCAGCCTGGGGGGGAACTATGGCTACACCTTC
TRBD1	TRBV7-2	TRBJ1-5	CASSPGQGRFGNQPQHF	TGTGCCAGCAGCCCAGGACAGGGGAGATTCGGCAATCAGCCCCAGCATTTT
NA	TRBV21-1	TRBJ1-2	CASSKVRQFYGYTF	TGTGCCAGCAGCAAAGTCCGACAGTTCTATGGCTACACCTTC
TRBD1	TRBV6-6	TRBJ1-4	CASSKGGADEKLFF	TGTGCCAGCAGTAAAGGGGGCGCCGATGAAAAACTGTTTTTT
TRBD1	TRBV19	TRBJ1-1	CASETGSTEAFF	TGTGCCAGTGAGACAGGGTCCACTGAAGCTTTCTTT
NA	TRBV27	TRBJ1-5	CASSSLPSDQPQHF	TGTGCCAGCAGTTCTCTACCGAGCGATCAGCCCCAGCATTTT